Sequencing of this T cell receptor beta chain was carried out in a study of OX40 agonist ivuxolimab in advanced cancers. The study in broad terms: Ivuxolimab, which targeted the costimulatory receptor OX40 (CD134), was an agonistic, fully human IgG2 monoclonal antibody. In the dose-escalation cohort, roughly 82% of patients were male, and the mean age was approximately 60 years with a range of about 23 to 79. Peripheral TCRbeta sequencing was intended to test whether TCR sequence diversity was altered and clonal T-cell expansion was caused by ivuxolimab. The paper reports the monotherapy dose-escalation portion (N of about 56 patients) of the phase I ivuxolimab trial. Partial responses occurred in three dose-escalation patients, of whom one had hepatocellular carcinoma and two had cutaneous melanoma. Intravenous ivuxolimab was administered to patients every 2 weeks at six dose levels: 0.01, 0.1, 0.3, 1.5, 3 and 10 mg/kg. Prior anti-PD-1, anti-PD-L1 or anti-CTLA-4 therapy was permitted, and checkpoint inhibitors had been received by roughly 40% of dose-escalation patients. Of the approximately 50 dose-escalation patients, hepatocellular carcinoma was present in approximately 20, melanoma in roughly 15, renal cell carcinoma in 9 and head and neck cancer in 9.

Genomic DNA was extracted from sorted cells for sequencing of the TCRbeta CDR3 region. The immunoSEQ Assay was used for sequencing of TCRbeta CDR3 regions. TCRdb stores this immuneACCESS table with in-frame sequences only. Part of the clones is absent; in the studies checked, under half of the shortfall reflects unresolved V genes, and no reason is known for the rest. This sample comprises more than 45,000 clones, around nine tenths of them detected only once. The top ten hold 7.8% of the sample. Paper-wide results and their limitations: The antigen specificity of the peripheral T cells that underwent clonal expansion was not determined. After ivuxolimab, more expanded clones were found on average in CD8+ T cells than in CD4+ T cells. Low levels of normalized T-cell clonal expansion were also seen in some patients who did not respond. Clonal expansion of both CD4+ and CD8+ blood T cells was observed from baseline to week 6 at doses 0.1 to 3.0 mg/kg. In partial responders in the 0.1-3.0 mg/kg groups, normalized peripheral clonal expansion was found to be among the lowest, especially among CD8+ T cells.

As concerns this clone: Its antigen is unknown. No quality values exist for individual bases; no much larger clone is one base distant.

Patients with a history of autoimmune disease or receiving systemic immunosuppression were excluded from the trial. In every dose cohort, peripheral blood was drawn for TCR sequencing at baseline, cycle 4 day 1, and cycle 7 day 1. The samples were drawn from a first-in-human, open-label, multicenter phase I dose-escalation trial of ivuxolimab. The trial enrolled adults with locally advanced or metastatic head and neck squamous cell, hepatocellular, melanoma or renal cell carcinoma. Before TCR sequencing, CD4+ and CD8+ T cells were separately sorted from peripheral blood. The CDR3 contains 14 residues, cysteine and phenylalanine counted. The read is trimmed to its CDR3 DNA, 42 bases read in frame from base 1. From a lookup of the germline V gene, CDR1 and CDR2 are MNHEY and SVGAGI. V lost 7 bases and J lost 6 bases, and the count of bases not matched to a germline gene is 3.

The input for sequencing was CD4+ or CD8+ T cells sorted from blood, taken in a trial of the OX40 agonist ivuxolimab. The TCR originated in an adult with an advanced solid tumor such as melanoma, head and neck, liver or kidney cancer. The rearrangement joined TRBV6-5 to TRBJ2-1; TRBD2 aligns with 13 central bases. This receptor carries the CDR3 CASKLAGGFNEQFF. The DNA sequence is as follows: TGTGCCAGCAAACTAGCGGGAGGGTTCAATGAGCAGTTCTTC.